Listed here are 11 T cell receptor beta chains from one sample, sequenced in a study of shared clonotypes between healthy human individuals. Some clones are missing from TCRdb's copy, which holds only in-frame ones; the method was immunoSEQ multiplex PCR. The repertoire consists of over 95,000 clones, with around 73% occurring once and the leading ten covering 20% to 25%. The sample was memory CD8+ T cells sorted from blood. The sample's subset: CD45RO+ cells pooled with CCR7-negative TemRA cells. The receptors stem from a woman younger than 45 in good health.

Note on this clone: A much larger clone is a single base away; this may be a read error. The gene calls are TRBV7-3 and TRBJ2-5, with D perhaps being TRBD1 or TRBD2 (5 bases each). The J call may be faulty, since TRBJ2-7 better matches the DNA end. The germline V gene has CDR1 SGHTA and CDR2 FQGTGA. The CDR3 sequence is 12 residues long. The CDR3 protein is CASSGDGYEQYF. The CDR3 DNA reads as TGTGCCAGCAGCGGGGACGGCTACGAGCAGTACTTC.

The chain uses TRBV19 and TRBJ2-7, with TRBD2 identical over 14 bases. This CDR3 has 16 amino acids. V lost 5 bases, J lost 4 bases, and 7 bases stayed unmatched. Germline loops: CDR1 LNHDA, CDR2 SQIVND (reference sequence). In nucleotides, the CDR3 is TGTGCCAGTAGTCCAGAGGGGACTAGCGGGAGTTACGAGCAGTACTTC. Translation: CASSPEGTSGSYEQYF.

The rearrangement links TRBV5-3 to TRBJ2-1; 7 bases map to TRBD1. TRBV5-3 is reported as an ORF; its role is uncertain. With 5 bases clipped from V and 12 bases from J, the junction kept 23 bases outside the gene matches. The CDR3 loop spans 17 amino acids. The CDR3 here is CARSLFRPGQVRKGQFF. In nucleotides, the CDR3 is TGTGCCAGAAGTTTGTTTCGGCCCGGACAGGTTCGCAAGGGGCAGTTCTTC.

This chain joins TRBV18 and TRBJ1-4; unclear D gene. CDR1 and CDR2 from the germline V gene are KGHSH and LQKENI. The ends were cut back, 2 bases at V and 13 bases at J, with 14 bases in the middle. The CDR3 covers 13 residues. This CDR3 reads CASSPYWKVRLFF. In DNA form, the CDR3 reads TGTGCCAGCTCACCATACTGGAAGGTTAGACTGTTTTTT. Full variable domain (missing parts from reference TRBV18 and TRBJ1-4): NAGVMQNPRHLVRRRGQEARLRCSPMKGHSHVYWYRQLPEEGLKFMVYLQKENIIDESGMPKERFSAEFPKEGPSILRIQQVVRGDSAAYFCASSPYWKVRLFFGSGTQLSVL.

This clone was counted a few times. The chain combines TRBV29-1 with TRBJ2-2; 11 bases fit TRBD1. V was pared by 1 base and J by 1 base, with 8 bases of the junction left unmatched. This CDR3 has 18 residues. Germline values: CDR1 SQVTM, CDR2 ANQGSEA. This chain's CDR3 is CSVEVGQGEIRNTGELFF. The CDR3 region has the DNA TGCAGCGTTGAAGTGGGACAGGGGGAAATCAGGAACACCGGGGAGCTGTTTTTT.

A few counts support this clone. The CDR3 reads CASSNLEGGPSYEQYF. CDR3 DNA sequence: TGTGCCAGCAGCAATTTAGAGGGAGGGCCCTCCTACGAGCAGTACTTC. The V call is TRBV21-1, the J call TRBJ2-7; no DNA check was done on the table's D call, TRBD2. TRBV21-1 is deemed a pseudogene. This CDR3 contains 16 residues.

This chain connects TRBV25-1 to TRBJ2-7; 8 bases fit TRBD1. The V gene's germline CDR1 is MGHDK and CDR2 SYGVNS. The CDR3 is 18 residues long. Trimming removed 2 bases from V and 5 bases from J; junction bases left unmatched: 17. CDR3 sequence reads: CASSEMGVEVTGEDEQYF. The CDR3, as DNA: TGTGCCAGCAGTGAAATGGGGGTTGAGGTGACAGGGGAGGACGAGCAGTACTTC.

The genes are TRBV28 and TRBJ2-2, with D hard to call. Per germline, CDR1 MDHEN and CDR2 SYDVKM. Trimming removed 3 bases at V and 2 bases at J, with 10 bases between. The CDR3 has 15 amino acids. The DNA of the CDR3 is TGTGCCAGCAGTTTGGACGACACCAACACCGGGGAGCTGTTTTTT. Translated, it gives CASSLDDTNTGELFF.

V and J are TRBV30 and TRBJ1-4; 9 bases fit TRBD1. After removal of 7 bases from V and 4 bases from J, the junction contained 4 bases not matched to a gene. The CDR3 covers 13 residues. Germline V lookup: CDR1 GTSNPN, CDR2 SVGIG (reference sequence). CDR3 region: CAYNRGHNEKLFF. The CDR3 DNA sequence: TGTGCCTACAACAGGGGGCATAATGAAAAACTGTTTTTT.

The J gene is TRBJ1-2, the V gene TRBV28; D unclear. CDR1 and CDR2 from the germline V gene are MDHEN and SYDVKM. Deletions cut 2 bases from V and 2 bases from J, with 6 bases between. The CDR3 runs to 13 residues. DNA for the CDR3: TGTGCCAGCAGTTTAGACGGGAACTATGGCTACACCTTC. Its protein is CASSLDGNYGYTF.

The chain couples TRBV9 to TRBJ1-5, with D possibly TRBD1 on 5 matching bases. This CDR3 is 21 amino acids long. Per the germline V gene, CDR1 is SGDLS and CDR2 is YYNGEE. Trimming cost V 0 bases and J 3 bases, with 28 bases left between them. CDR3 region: CASSVAQEVRGPGDNNQPQHF. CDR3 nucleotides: TGTGCCAGCAGCGTAGCTCAAGAGGTGAGGGGACCGGGAGATAACAATCAGCCCCAGCATTTT.